This is a list of T cell receptor beta chains from one sample in a study of CD8+CD57+ T cells in acquired aplastic anemia. TCRdb fed the reads into MiXCR, producing one record per CDR3 protein. In the table there are 400,000 to 450,000 distinct CDR3 sequences, roughly 68% of which are singletons. Sequencing was performed on sorted CD4+, CD8+, or CD8+CD57+ T cells (not recorded which) from PBMCs. The receptors stem from a human donor in good health, serving as a control. Both conserved end residues are part of each CDR3. The D gene is left open where the match is weak. Not all rows give a size; the values are once, few, many and, for expanded clones, a class.

13 | TRBJ1-2 | TRBV7-3 | . | . | CASSLSAGDSYTF | TGTGCCAGCAGCCTTTCAGCGGGGGATAGCTACACCTTC
16 | TRBJ1-5 | TRBV7-8 | . | . | CATTADWTQYFEPQHF | .
15 | TRBJ1-1 | TRBV24-1 | . | . | CASSTRDGGHTVAFF | TGTGCCAGTAGTACACGGGACGGGGGTCACACTGTTGCTTTCTTT
13 | TRBJ1-6 | TRBV7-3 | . | . | CASSLTGDAPLHF | TGTGCCAGCAGCTTAACAGGGGACGCACCCCTCCACTTT
13 | TRBJ1-1 | TRBV7-2 | . | many | CASSSRQANEAFF | TGTGCCAGCAGCTCCCGACAGGCTAATGAAGCTTTCTTT
16 | TRBJ2-7 | TRBV7-6 | . | . | CASSSAGQRAGEEQYF | TGTGCCAGCAGCTCCGCCGGACAGAGGGCCGGGGAGGAGCAGTACTTC
13 | TRBJ1-1 | TRBV5-1 | . | . | CASSVKHGAAAFF | TGCGCCAGCAGTGTGAAACACGGCGCCGCAGCTTTCTTT
12 | TRBJ1-1 | TRBV20-1 | . | . | CSARQVNTEAFF | TGCAGTGCTCGACAAGTTAACACTGAAGCTTTCTTT
14 | TRBJ2-7 | TRBV10-3 | . | . | CAISELEGSYEQYF | TGTGCCATCAGTGAGTTGGAGGGTTCCTACGAGCAGTACTTC
15 | TRBJ2-5 | TRBV7-2 | TRBD1 | . | CASSLTGGQQTQYYF | TGTGCCAGCAGCTTAACAGGGGGCCAGCAGACCCAGTACTACTTC
15 | TRBJ1-6 | TRBV7-3 | TRBD1 | . | CASSSLRDRGCSLHF | TGTGCCAGCAGCTCCCTGAGAGACAGGGGGTGCTCCCTGCACTTT
13 | TRBJ1-5 | TRBV20-1 | . | once | CSAPGTNDYTQHF | TGCAGTGCTCCAGGGACAAACGATTACACCCAGCATTTT
15 | TRBJ2-6 | TRBV7-2 | . | . | CASSLALHRVDNQTF | TGTGCCAGCAGCTTAGCACTACACAGAGTTGACAACCAGACTTTC
11 | TRBJ1-6 | TRBV20-1 | . | . | CSATALVPLHF | TGCAGTGCCACCGCCCTAGTACCCCTCCACTTT
13 | TRBJ1-5 | TRBV5-1 | . | once | CASSPLGSQPQHF | TGCGCCAGCAGCCCTCTTGGCAGTCAGCCCCAGCATTTT
14 | TRBJ2-5 | TRBV29-1 | . | many | CSGEVGSNQETQYF | TGCAGCGGTGAGGTCGGGAGTAACCAAGAGACCCAGTACTTC
14 | TRBJ1-2 | TRBV20-1 | . | many | CSAREEVKSYGYTF | TGCAGTGCTAGAGAGGAGGTCAAATCCTATGGCTACACCTTC
14 | TRBJ2-7 | TRBV24-1 | TRBD1 | few | CATSDRDRGLQQYF | TGTGCCACCAGTGATCGGGACAGGGGGCTCCAGCAGTACTTC
12 | TRBJ2-2 | TRBV5-1 | . | many | CASNLNTGELFF | TGCGCCAGCAACTTGAACACCGGGGAGCTGTTTTTT
15 | TRBJ2-5 | TRBV7-6 | . | many | CASSAQAGSKETQYF | TGTGCCAGCAGCGCACAAGCGGGTTCCAAAGAGACCCAGTACTTC
14 | TRBJ2-7 | TRBV6-2/TRBV6-3 | . | many | CASSSGTYAYEQYF | TGTGCCAGCAGTTCGGGGACGTATGCCTACGAGCAGTACTTC
12 | TRBJ1-2 | TRBV14 | . | . | CASSQEDDSYNF | TGTGCCAGCAGTCAAGAAGATGATAGCTACAACTTC
15 | TRBJ1-2 | TRBV29-1 | . | once | CSVGRLGALNHGYTF | TGCAGCGTTGGACGGCTCGGGGCGTTAAACCATGGCTACACCTTC
12 | TRBJ2-7 | TRBV5-1 | TRBD1 | . | CASSLTRQGQYF | TGCGCCAGCAGCCTGACACGACAGGGGCAGTACTTC
12 | TRBJ2-1 | TRBV7-2 | . | . | CASSLVQAEQFF | TGTGCCAGCAGCTTAGTTCAGGCTGAGCAGTTCTTC
12 | TRBJ2-1 | TRBV7-3 | . | few | CASSLDPNEQFF | TGTGCCAGCAGCCTTGACCCGAATGAGCAGTTCTTC
14 | TRBJ1-4 | TRBV11-2 | . | . | CASSLRGDSEKLFF | TGTGCCAGCAGTTTAAGAGGGGATAGTGAAAAACTGTTTTTT
16 | TRBJ1-6 | TRBV5-8 | . | . | CASSVRVGNVDSPLHF | TGTGCCAGCAGTGTGAGGGTAGGGAACGTCGATTCACCCCTCCACTTT